The clone carrying this T cell receptor beta chain was detected many times. No antigen is known for it. At one end, the junction sequence differs from germline, possibly due to a read error. These data come from a study of CD8+CD57+ T cells in acquired aplastic anemia. Study-wide points: No significant patient-versus-control difference appeared in CD8+ Simpson's diversity.

The CDR3 extends over 11 amino acids. Germline CDR1 is MNHNS and CDR2 is SASEGT. Patients sequenced had flow cytometry evidence of CD8+CD57+ cell expansion. Blood came from patients not yet given any therapy. Genomic DNA, the template, was used for profiling of the TCR beta VDJ and CDR3. TCRdb independently ran MiXCR on the reads; one entry per CDR3 protein. The data hold 150,000 to 200,000 distinct CDR3 sequences, with around half observed a single time. Sequences were obtained from sorted CD4+, CD8+, or CD8+CD57+ T cells (not recorded which) from PBMCs. The V gene is TRBV6-1, the J gene TRBJ2-1; D not certain. The clonotype was recovered from a human donor with aplastic anemia. CDR3 nucleotides: TGTGCCAGCAGGGAAGGAAATGAGCAGTTCTTC. Its translation is CASREGNEQFF.